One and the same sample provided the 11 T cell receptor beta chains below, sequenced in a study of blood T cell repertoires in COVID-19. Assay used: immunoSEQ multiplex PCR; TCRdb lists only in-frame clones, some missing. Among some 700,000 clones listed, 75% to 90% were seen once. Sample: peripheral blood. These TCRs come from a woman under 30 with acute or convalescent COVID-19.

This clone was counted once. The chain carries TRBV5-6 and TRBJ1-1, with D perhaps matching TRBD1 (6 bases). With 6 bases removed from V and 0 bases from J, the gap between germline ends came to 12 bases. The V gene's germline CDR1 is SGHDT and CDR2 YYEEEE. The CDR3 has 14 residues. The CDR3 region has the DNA TGTGCCAGCAAAAGACAGGCTGTGAACACTGAAGCTTTCTTT. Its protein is CASKRQAVNTEAFF.

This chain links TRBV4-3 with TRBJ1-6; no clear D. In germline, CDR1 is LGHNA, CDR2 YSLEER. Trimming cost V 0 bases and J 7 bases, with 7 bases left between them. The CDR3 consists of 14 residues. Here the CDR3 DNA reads TGCGCCAGCAGCCAAGATCCGGGAAATTCACCCCTCCACTTT. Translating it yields CASSQDPGNSPLHF.

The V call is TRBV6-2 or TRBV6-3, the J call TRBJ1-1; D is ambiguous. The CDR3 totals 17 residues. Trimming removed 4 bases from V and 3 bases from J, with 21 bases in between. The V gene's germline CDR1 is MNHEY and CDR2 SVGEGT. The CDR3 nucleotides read TGTGCCAGCAGTTCGATCGTCTCAACGGGTAAGGACACTGAAGCTTTCTTT. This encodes CASSSIVSTGKDTEAFF.

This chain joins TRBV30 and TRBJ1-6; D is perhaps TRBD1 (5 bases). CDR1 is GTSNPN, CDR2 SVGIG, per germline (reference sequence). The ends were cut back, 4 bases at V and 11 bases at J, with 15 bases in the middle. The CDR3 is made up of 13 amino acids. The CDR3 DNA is TGTGCCTGGACCAACTGGGAGGGGACACCCCTCCACTTT. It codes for CAWTNWEGTPLHF.

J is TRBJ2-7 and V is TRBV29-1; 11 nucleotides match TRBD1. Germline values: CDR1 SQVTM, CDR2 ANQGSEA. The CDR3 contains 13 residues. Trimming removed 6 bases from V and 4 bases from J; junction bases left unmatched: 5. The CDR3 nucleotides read TGCAGCGTCGAGGGACAGGGGGAATACGAGCAGTACTTC. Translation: CSVEGQGEYEQYF.

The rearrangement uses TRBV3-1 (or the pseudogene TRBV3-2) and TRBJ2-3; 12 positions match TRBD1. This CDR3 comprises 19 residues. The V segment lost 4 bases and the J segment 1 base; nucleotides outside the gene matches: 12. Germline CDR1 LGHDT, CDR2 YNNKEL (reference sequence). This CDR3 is CASSLLPGQGAGGTDTQYF. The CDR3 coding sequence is TGTGCCAGCAGCCTTCTCCCGGGACAGGGGGCTGGAGGCACAGATACGCAGTATTTT.

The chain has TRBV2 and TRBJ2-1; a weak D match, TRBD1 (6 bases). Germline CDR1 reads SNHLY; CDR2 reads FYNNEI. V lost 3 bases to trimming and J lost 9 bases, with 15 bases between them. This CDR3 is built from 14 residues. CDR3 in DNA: TGTGCCAGCAGTGAGTACAGGGTATCGACTGAGCAGTTCTTC. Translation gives CASSEYRVSTEQFF.

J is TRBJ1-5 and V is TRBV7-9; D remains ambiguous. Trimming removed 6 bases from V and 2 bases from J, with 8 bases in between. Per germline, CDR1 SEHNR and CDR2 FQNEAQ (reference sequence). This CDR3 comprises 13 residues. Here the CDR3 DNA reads TGTGCCAGCAGGGGAGAGGGCAATCAGCCCCAGCATTTT. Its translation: CASRGEGNQPQHF.

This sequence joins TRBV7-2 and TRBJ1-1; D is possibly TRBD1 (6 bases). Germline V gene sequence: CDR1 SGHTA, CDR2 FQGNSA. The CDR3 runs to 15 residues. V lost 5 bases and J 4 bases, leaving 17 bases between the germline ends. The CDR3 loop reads CASSLGTGSSTEAFF. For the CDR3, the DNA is TGTGCCAGCAGCCTAGGTACAGGGTCGAGCACTGAAGCTTTCTTT.

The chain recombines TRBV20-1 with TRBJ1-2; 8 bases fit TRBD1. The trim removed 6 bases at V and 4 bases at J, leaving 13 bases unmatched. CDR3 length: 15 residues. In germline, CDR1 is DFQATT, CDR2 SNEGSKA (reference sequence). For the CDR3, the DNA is TGCAGTGCCAGTCCCCAGGGGGCGAGAGGCTATGGCTACACCTTC. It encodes CSASPQGARGYGYTF.

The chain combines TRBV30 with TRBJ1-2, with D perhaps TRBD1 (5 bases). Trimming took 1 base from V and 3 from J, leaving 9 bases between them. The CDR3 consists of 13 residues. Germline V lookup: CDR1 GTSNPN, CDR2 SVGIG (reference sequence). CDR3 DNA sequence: TGTGCCTGGAGTGCGGGGGGGTACTATGGCTACACCTTC. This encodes CAWSAGGYYGYTF.